This is a list of T cell receptor beta chains from one sample in a study of read filtering for tumor transcriptome and immune sequencing. TCRdb reprocessed the reads via MiXCR and lists one record per CDR3 protein. The sample lists about 40,000 distinct CDR3 sequences, about 11% seen once, with around 35% in the top ten. The sequenced sample consisted of a population of CD138-negative cells sorted from bone marrow. The source of these receptors is a donor over 35 with multiple myeloma. Each CDR3 is given with its conserved first and last residue. The order of the fields is J gene, clone size, V gene, D gene, CDR3 DNA, CDR3 protein. D genes are given only for firm matches. Clone size is given as once, few, many or a size class.

j_call: TRBJ2-5; clone_size: many; v_call: TRBV29-1; d_call: TRBD1; cdr3_nt: TGCAGCGGACAGGGGGCCGGGGAGACCCAGTACTTC; cdr3_aa: CSGQGAGETQYF
j_call: TRBJ2-1; clone_size: many; v_call: TRBV7-9; d_call: NA; cdr3_nt: TGTGCCAGCAGCTCTCCAGCGGGCAACCTCTACAATGAGCAGTTCTTC; cdr3_aa: CASSSPAGNLYNEQFF
j_call: TRBJ2-5; clone_size: many; v_call: TRBV15; d_call: NA; cdr3_nt: TGTGCCACCGGACTAATAGGGAGGGAGACCCAGTACTTC; cdr3_aa: CATGLIGRETQYF
j_call: TRBJ2-2; clone_size: many; v_call: TRBV28; d_call: NA; cdr3_nt: TGTGCCAGCAGTTCCCCGGGGAGAACGGGCACCGGGGAGCTGTTTTTT; cdr3_aa: CASSSPGRTGTGELFF
j_call: TRBJ1-5; clone_size: many; v_call: TRBV4-1; d_call: NA; cdr3_nt: TGCGCCAGCAGCCAAGAGATGGGGGGGAATCAGCCCCAGCATTTT; cdr3_aa: CASSQEMGGNQPQHF
j_call: TRBJ2-7; clone_size: many; v_call: TRBV5-1; d_call: TRBD1; cdr3_nt: TGCGCCAGCAGCTCCGGACAGGGACGGTCGGACGAGCAGTACTTC; cdr3_aa: CASSSGQGRSDEQYF
j_call: TRBJ1-1; clone_size: many; v_call: TRBV29-1; d_call: NA; cdr3_nt: TGCAGCGGGGGGAGGATGAACACTGAAGCTTTCTTT; cdr3_aa: CSGGRMNTEAFF
j_call: TRBJ1-5; clone_size: many; v_call: TRBV6-1; d_call: NA; cdr3_nt: TGTGCCAGCAGTGAATATGGGGGGAGCAATCAGCCCCAGCATTTT; cdr3_aa: CASSEYGGSNQPQHF
j_call: TRBJ2-7; clone_size: many; v_call: TRBV5-1; d_call: NA; cdr3_nt: TGCGCCAGCAGATTGGACGGATTCTCCTACGAGCAGTACTTC; cdr3_aa: CASRLDGFSYEQYF
j_call: TRBJ2-5; clone_size: many; v_call: TRBV7-9; d_call: NA; cdr3_nt: TGTGCCAGCAGCTTAGCGTATTCGACCGGGGAGACCCAGTACTTC; cdr3_aa: CASSLAYSTGETQYF
j_call: TRBJ2-1; clone_size: medium-sized; v_call: TRBV5-6; d_call: NA; cdr3_nt: TGTGCCAGCAGCCTCTGGGGCCGGGGACTCGGTGAGCAGTTCTTC; cdr3_aa: CASSLWGRGLGEQFF
j_call: TRBJ2-1; clone_size: many; v_call: TRBV11-2; d_call: TRBD1; cdr3_nt: TGTGCCAGCAGCCTGACCCCGGGACAGGGGTGGAATGAGCAGTTCTTC; cdr3_aa: CASSLTPGQGWNEQFF
j_call: TRBJ2-3; clone_size: many; v_call: TRBV5-1; d_call: TRBD2; cdr3_nt: TGCGCCAGCAGCGTTAGCGGGGAAGCAGATACGCAGTATTTT; cdr3_aa: CASSVSGEADTQYF
j_call: TRBJ2-7; clone_size: many; v_call: TRBV5-1; d_call: TRBD1; cdr3_nt: TGCGCCAGCAGCAAAGGACAGGGGGCCTACGAGCAGTACTTC; cdr3_aa: CASSKGQGAYEQYF
j_call: TRBJ1-4; clone_size: medium-sized; v_call: TRBV2; d_call: NA; cdr3_nt: TGTGCCAGCACCACTTCGGGGGGGACGGCTAATGAAAAACTGTTTTTT; cdr3_aa: CASTTSGGTANEKLFF
j_call: TRBJ1-2; clone_size: many; v_call: TRBV7-2; d_call: NA; cdr3_nt: TGTGCCAGCACCAATAGGTGGGCGGGAGGCTACACCTTC; cdr3_aa: CASTNRWAGGYTF
j_call: TRBJ2-4; clone_size: many; v_call: TRBV20-1; d_call: NA; cdr3_nt: TGCAGTGCTAGCCCAGGGCTAGCCAAAAACATTCAGTACTTC; cdr3_aa: CSASPGLAKNIQYF